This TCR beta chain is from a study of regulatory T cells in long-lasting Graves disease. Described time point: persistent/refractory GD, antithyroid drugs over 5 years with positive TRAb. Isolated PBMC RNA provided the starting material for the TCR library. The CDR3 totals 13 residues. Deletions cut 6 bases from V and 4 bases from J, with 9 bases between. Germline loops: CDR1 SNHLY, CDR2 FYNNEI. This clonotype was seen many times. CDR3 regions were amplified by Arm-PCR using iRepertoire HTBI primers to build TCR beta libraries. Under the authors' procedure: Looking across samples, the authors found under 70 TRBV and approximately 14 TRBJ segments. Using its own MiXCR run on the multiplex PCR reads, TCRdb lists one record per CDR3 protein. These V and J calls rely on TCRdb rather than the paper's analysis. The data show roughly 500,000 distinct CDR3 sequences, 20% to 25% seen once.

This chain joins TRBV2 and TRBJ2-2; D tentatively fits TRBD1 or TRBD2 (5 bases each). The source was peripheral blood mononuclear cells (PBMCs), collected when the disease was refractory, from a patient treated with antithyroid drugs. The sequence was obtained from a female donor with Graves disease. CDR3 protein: CASRGPSTGELFF. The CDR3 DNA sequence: TGTGCCAGCAGGGGACCGAGCACCGGGGAGCTGTTTTTT.